A single sample gave rise to the 14 T cell receptor beta chains below, sequenced in a study of T cells in Graves' hyperthyroidism and ophthalmopathy. RNA transcripts gave rise to amplified TCR beta CDR3 regions. Using the HTBI primer set, a first-round RT-PCR was run on the TCR CDR3. Each CDR3 protein gets one entry after TCRdb re-called the multiplex PCR reads with MiXCR. The sample lists 500,000 to 550,000 distinct CDR3 sequences, 15% to 20% seen once, with less than 55% in the top ten. Sequenced input: blood. These receptors all stem from a man in his forties or fifties with Graves' ophthalmopathy.

This clonotype was detected only a few times. The chain combines TRBV7-9 with TRBJ2-3, with 8 bases that match TRBD1. This CDR3 has 18 amino acids. With V trimmed by 5 bases and J by 1 base, 14 bases remained unmatched. Germline lookup yields CDR1 SEHNR and CDR2 FQNEAQ (reference sequence). The CDR3 region has the DNA TGTGCCAGCAGCCACCGCCTTCAGGGGGCGCGCGGCACAGATACGCAGTATTTT. Protein: CASSHRLQGARGTDTQYF.

This clonotype appeared a few times. V and J are TRBV27 and TRBJ1-3, with 10 positions matching TRBD1. CDR1 is MNHEY and CDR2 is SMNVEV in the germline V gene (reference sequence). J lost 7 bases, V lost 0 bases, and 6 bases had no gene match. This CDR3 is 16 amino acids long. The CDR3 loop reads CASSLSTPTGGNTIYF. The CDR3 coding sequence is TGTGCCAGCAGTTTATCAACCCCGACAGGGGGCAACACCATATATTTT.

This clonotype was seen more than once but under ten times. This chain joins TRBV24-1 and TRBJ2-1; D assignment may be TRBD1 or TRBD2 (5 bases each). V was shortened by 2 bases and J by 0 bases, with 10 bases between the two germline ends. The CDR3 is 16 residues long. The germline V gene encodes CDR1 KGHDR and CDR2 SFDVKD. This CDR3 reads CATSDSSGGSYNEQFF. The CDR3 DNA sequence: TGTGCCACCAGTGATTCTAGTGGGGGCTCCTACAATGAGCAGTTCTTC.

The chain is built from TRBV24-1 and TRBJ1-2; TRBD1 aligns across 7 bases. CDR3 length equals 13 residues. With V trimmed by 5 bases and J by 6 bases, 5 bases remained unmatched. Germline V CDR1 and CDR2: KGHDR, SFDVKD. CDR3 coding DNA: TGTGCCACCAGTGTGAAGGGGGCCCATGGCTACACCTTC. Translating gives CATSVKGAHGYTF.

This clonotype showed up just a few times. The chain combines TRBV30 with TRBJ2-2; D is perhaps TRBD2 (5 bases). Germline assignment: CDR1 GTSNPN and CDR2 SVGIG (reference sequence). Trimming removed 1 base from V and 6 bases from J, with 12 bases in between. This CDR3 is built from 14 residues. CDR3 residues: CAWSGYRGPGELFF. As DNA, the CDR3 is TGTGCCTGGAGTGGATACCGGGGTCCCGGGGAGCTGTTTTTT.

V is TRBV24-1 and J is TRBJ2-3; D may be TRBD1 (5 bases). The CDR3 sequence is 17 residues long. The V end lost 4 bases, the J end lost 4 bases, and 20 bases lay between the germline ends. CDR1 is KGHDR, CDR2 SFDVKD, per germline. The CDR3 coding sequence is TGTGCCACCAGTGAAGACAAGACAGCTATCCAGGCAGATACGCAGTATTTT. Protein product: CATSEDKTAIQADTQYF.

This clonotype has only a few counts. The chain employs TRBV6-2 or TRBV6-3 and TRBJ1-1, with 7 bases that match TRBD1. Germline assignment: CDR1 MNHEY and CDR2 SVGEGT. The V segment lost 3 bases and the J segment 7 bases; nucleotides outside the gene matches: 20. The CDR3 runs 18 residues. CDR3 amino acids: CASSYRRSNNRGSLEAFF. In DNA form, the CDR3 reads TGTGCCAGCAGTTATCGACGATCCAATAACAGGGGATCCCTTGAAGCTTTCTTT.

This clonotype has more than one count but fewer than ten. The genes are TRBV4-3 and TRBJ2-3; 12 bases map to TRBD2. Germline CDR1 LGHNA, CDR2 YSLEER. The CDR3 sequence is 16 residues long. Losses at the gene ends were 3 bases for V and 3 bases for J; bases not matched to a gene: 4. CDR3 residues: CASSQTSGSSTDTQYF. The CDR3 nucleotides are TGCGCCAGCAGCCAGACTAGCGGGAGTTCTACAGATACGCAGTATTTT.

This clonotype was counted only a few times. The chain employs TRBV24-1 and TRBJ2-1, with TRBD2 matching 8 bases. Germline V gene lookup returns CDR1 KGHDR and CDR2 SFDVKD. Unmatched junction bases numbered 13, after V lost 1 base and J lost 6 bases. The length of the CDR3 is 18 residues. DNA for the CDR3: TGTGCCACCAGTGATTTAGCCAGCGGGAGCCGTTTGGGCAATGAGCAGTTCTTC. It translates to CATSDLASGSRLGNEQFF.

This clonotype was detected only a few times. The chain carries TRBV7-9 and TRBJ2-1; the D gene is possibly TRBD2 (5 bases). There are 14 residues in the CDR3. Trimming took 8 bases from V and 2 from J, leaving 13 bases between them. Germline-derived CDR1 and CDR2 are SEHNR and FQNEAQ (reference sequence). The CDR3 spells CASGPGMPYNEQFF. CDR3 nucleotide sequence: TGTGCCAGCGGTCCCGGGATGCCCTACAATGAGCAGTTCTTC.

This clonotype was counted many times. This chain links TRBV6-1 with TRBJ2-2; the match to TRBD1 covers 7 bases. V lost 7 bases, J lost 1 base, and 9 bases stayed unmatched. CDR3 length: 16 amino acids. The germline V gene has CDR1 MNHNS and CDR2 SASEGT. As DNA, the CDR3 is TGTGCCAGCACCCTCGGGACAGTCCTGAACACCGGGGAGCTGTTTTTT. It is translated as CASTLGTVLNTGELFF.

This clonotype was observed a few times. The CDR3 bases are TGTGCCAGCAGGCGGGGCCCTAACTCTGGGGCCAACGTCCTGACTTTC. It specifies CASRRGPNSGANVLTF. The gene calls are TRBV10-3 and TRBJ2-6, with a weak D call TRBD2 (6 bases). V lost 10 bases and J lost 0, with 16 bases in between. The CDR3 extends over 16 amino acids. In germline, CDR1 is ENHRY, CDR2 SYGVKD.

This clonotype was detected a few times. This chain connects TRBV27 to TRBJ1-5, with no clear D. Germline assignment: CDR1 MNHEY and CDR2 SMNVEV (reference sequence). Trimming left V 8 bases short and J 6 bases short, with 23 bases between. This CDR3 region has 16 residues. CDR3 nucleotides: TGTGCCAGCCGATCGCTGATGAAAGGGATAAGTCAGCCCCAGCATTTT. Translating it yields CASRSLMKGISQPQHF.

The J gene is TRBJ2-1, the V gene TRBV15; D gene unclear. The CDR3 has 15 residues. Trimming stripped 0 bases from V and 6 bases from J, with 12 bases between. Per germline, CDR1 LNHNV and CDR2 YYDKDF (reference sequence). The CDR3, as DNA: TGTGCCACCAGCAGAGATCCGACTCACAGCAATGAGCAGTTCTTC. Amino acids: CATSRDPTHSNEQFF.